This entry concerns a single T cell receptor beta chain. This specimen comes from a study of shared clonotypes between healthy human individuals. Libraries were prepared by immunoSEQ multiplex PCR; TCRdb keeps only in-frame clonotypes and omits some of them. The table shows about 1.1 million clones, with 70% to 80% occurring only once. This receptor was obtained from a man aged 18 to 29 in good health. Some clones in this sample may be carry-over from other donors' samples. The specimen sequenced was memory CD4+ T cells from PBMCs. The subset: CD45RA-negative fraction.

CDR3 bases: TGTGCCAGCAGTGAATTTCGAAACGCCTACGAGCAGTACTTC. It is translated as CASSEFRNAYEQYF. This chain connects TRBV2 to TRBJ2-5, with no clear D. The DNA end favors TRBJ2-7, so the J call may be wrong. CDR1 is SNHLY and CDR2 is FYNNEI in the germline V gene. The CDR3 has 14 amino acids.